These T cell receptor beta chains were read from a single sample in a study of blood T cell repertoires in COVID-19. Libraries were prepared by immunoSEQ multiplex PCR; TCRdb keeps only in-frame clonotypes and omits some of them. The sample records around 250,000 clones, 86% being singletons. Sample: peripheral blood. These receptors were obtained from a man aged 55 to 70 with acute or convalescent COVID-19. Each CDR3 is given with its conserved first and last residue. A D gene is named only where the DNA matches it firmly. Clone sizes are given selectively: once, few, many, or a class where the clone is expanded.

TGTGCCAGCAGCTTAGAAGCACAGGGGGCGGACACCTTC | CASSLEAQGADTF | TRBJ1-2 | TRBD1 | NA | TRBV7-9
TGTGCCACCAGCAGAGACAGGACAGCTAACTATGGCTACACCTTC | CATSRDRTANYGYTF | TRBJ1-2 | NA | NA | TRBV15
TGTGCCATCAAGGTGCTAGCGGATAGCTCCTACGAGCAGTACTTC | CAIKVLADSSYEQYF | TRBJ2-7 | TRBD2 | NA | TRBV10-3
TGTGCCGGTAGGAGGGGAGGAGACACTGAAGCTTTCTTT | CAGRRGGDTEAFF | TRBJ1-1 | NA | NA | TRBV6-5
TGTGCCAGCAGTTACCCTGCGGATACGCAGTATTTT | CASSYPADTQYF | TRBJ2-3 | NA | NA | TRBV6-2/TRBV6-3
TGTGCCAGCAGCGCCGCACAGGAGAACACTGAAGCTTTCTTT | CASSAAQENTEAFF | TRBJ1-1 | NA | NA | TRBV9
TGTGCCAGCAGTGATTCAGGGGAAGGCACAGATACGCAGTATTTT | CASSDSGEGTDTQYF | TRBJ2-3 | NA | NA | TRBV2
TGTGCCAGCAGGACAGGGGGAATCGAAGCTTTCTTT | CASRTGGIEAFF | TRBJ1-1 | TRBD1 | NA | TRBV6-5
TGTGCCAGCAGTCATTTAGCGGGAGAGGAAGAGACCCAGTACTTC | CASSHLAGEEETQYF | TRBJ2-5 | TRBD2 | NA | TRBV28
TGTGCCAGCAGTTCCCACAGGATGAGCGGGAGGCCGTTGGACGAGCAGTACTTC | CASSSHRMSGRPLDEQYF | TRBJ2-7 | TRBD2 | NA | TRBV6-2/TRBV6-3
TGTGCCAGCAGCCAGGGGACGACAGGGGGGAATGAAAAACTGTTTTTT | CASSQGTTGGNEKLFF | TRBJ1-4 | TRBD1 | NA | TRBV4-2
TGTGCCAGTAGTCCCTGGACAGGGGGATGGTCGAGCAATCAGCCCCAGCATTTT | CASSPWTGGWSSNQPQHF | TRBJ1-5 | TRBD1 | NA | TRBV19
TGTGCCTTTCTCAGGGGAGCCTACAATGAGCAGTTCTTC | CAFLRGAYNEQFF | TRBJ2-1 | NA | NA | TRBV7-9
TGTGCCGTAAACCAGGGGAATTCACCCCTCCACTTT | CAVNQGNSPLHF | TRBJ1-6 | NA | once | TRBV25-1
TGTGCCAGCAGTTCCCCTAAGACAGGGAAGACTGAAGCTTTCTTT | CASSSPKTGKTEAFF | TRBJ1-1 | TRBD1 | NA | TRBV28
TGTGCCAGTAGGGAGACGGGGACTGAAGCTTTCTTT | CASRETGTEAFF | TRBJ1-1 | NA | NA | TRBV19
TGTGCCAGTAATTGGCTAGCGGGAGGGCCGGACACCGGGGAGCTGTTTTTT | CASNWLAGGPDTGELFF | TRBJ2-2 | TRBD2 | NA | TRBV19
TGTGCCAGCAGCTTTACAGGGGTCGGCTACACCTTC | CASSFTGVGYTF | TRBJ1-2 | TRBD1 | NA | TRBV7-9
TGTGCCAGCAGTCCTCGGACAGGGACGAACACTGAAGCTTTCTTT | CASSPRTGTNTEAFF | TRBJ1-1 | TRBD1 | NA | TRBV27
TGTGCCAGCAGCCAAGGACGACTTTCTACGCAGTATTTT | CASSQGRLSTQYF | TRBJ2-3 | NA | few | TRBV14
TGTGCCAGCAGTTACTCGATTATTAGGGGGCTGCATGGCTACACCTTC | CASSYSIIRGLHGYTF | TRBJ1-2 | TRBD1 | NA | TRBV6-5
TGTGCCAGCAGCCCCCAAGGGGGCCTTAATGAAAAACTGTTTTTT | CASSPQGGLNEKLFF | TRBJ1-4 | TRBD1 | NA | TRBV14
TGTGCCTCTTCGGGACAGCTGACCGGGGAGCTGTTTTTT | CASSGQLTGELFF | TRBJ2-2 | TRBD1 | NA | TRBV24-1
TGTGCCAGTAGACCCGCATATAGCGGTAGCACAGATACGCAGTATTTT | CASRPAYSGSTDTQYF | TRBJ2-3 | NA | once | TRBV19
TGCAGTGCTAGTCGGTTTTCCGGGAGCGAACCCAACGAGCAGTACTTC | CSASRFSGSEPNEQYF | TRBJ2-7 | NA | NA | TRBV20-1
TGTGCCAGCAGTGATGGGGCCGGTAATGAGCAGTTCTTC | CASSDGAGNEQFF | TRBJ2-1 | NA | NA | TRBV2
TGCGCCAGCAGCTTGGCCGGCCAGGGGTCGTACGAGCAGTACTTC | CASSLAGQGSYEQYF | TRBJ2-7 | NA | NA | TRBV5-1
TGTGCCAGCAGCTTAGCGGGAGGAGGGAATGAGCAGTTCTTC | CASSLAGGGNEQFF | TRBJ2-1 | TRBD2 | NA | TRBV11-2
TGTGCCAGCAGCTTAGTACAGACTAACTATGGCTACACCTTC | CASSLVQTNYGYTF | TRBJ1-2 | NA | NA | TRBV7-2
TGTGCCAGCAGCGGGGGATCAGGACAGGGTTCCTACGAGCAGTACTTC | CASSGGSGQGSYEQYF | TRBJ2-7 | TRBD1 | NA | TRBV9
TGTGCCAGCAGCTTAGGAGGGCCTGAAGCTTTCTTT | CASSLGGPEAFF | TRBJ1-1 | NA | NA | TRBV7-2
TGTGCCAGTAGTATAGATAACAGGATGAACACCGGGGAGCTGTTTTTT | CASSIDNRMNTGELFF | TRBJ2-2 | NA | NA | TRBV19